This TCR beta chain emerged from a study of glioma-infiltrating T cells. The iRepertoire nested amplicon-rescue multiplex PCR amplified TCR alpha and beta CDR3s from RNA. TCRdb analysed the multiplex PCR reads with MiXCR anew, one entry per CDR3 protein. The sample consists of about 3,200 distinct CDR3 sequences, 44% of them appearing once. The CDR3 runs 14 residues. The junction had 0 bases not matched to a gene; V was cut back by 2 bases and J by 3 bases. The germline CDR1 and CDR2 sequences are ENHRY and SYGVKD. About this clonotype: Its antigen is currently unknown. This may be a read error: a much more frequent sequence differs by one nucleotide. Lacking the conserved final phenylalanine or tryptophan, this CDR3 likely reflects a read error.

Study conclusions and caveats: Very few CDR3 sequences were shared between tissue and blood.

The chain uses TRBV10-3 and TRBJ1-2, with 10 positions matching TRBD1. Sequencing used glioma tissue, nonneoplastic brain tissue, or PBMCs (not recorded which). This TCR came from a human donor with low-grade glioma or glioblastoma, undergoing nonglioma brain surgery, or in good health (not recorded which). The CDR3 nucleotides are TGTGCCATCAGTGAGGGGACAGGGGACTATGGCTACACCTTA. Protein sequence: CAISEGTGDYGYTL.